One and the same sample provided the 16 T cell receptor beta chains below, sequenced in a study of T cell responses to AZD1222 COVID-19 vaccine. Only in-frame clones appear in the TCRdb table, and some are missing; sequencing was by immunoSEQ multiplex PCR. The table includes roughly 100,000 clones, roughly 88% detected once. This specimen was peripheral blood, taken on day 0 of AZD1222 vaccination. The receptor set was obtained from an adult in good health.

This clone was seen once. The genes are TRBV25-1 and TRBJ1-1, with D possibly matching TRBD1 (5 bases). CDR1 is MGHDK and CDR2 is SYGVNS in the germline V gene. The CDR3 is made up of 15 amino acids. The V and J ends lost 2 bases and 4 bases respectively, with 14 bases between them. The CDR3 DNA reads as TGTGCCAGCAGTGAACTATACACAGGAGGCACTGAAGCTTTCTTT. It codes for CASSELYTGGTEAFF.

The V gene is TRBV6-6, the J gene TRBJ2-7, with 9 bases aligning to TRBD1. CDR3 size: 14 residues. V was pared by 6 bases and J by 9 bases, with 12 bases of the junction left unmatched. Germline V lookup: CDR1 MNHNY, CDR2 SVGAGI (reference sequence). CDR3 amino acids: CASSVQGARAGQYF. DNA for the CDR3: TGTGCCAGCAGCGTACAGGGGGCAAGGGCGGGGCAGTACTTC.

The chain couples TRBV28 to TRBJ2-7; TRBD2 matches 10 bases. Per the germline V gene, CDR1 is MDHEN and CDR2 is SYDVKM. J gave up 6 bases and V 7 bases, and 6 bases lay outside the gene matches. The CDR3 covers 13 residues. The CDR3 reads CASTSGSPFEQYF. The CDR3 nucleotides read TGTGCCAGCACTAGCGGGAGTCCCTTCGAGCAGTACTTC.

This clone was observed a single time. The chain links TRBV7-2 to TRBJ2-1, with D possibly TRBD1 on 6 matching bases. Between the trimmed V and J ends, which lost 2 bases and 5 bases, there was a span of 13 bases. The CDR3 loop spans 15 amino acids. Germline CDR1 SGHTA, CDR2 FQGNSA. The CDR3 protein is CASSLPAGDNNEQFF. CDR3 nucleotide sequence: TGTGCCAGCAGCTTACCTGCAGGGGACAACAATGAGCAGTTCTTC.

V is TRBV7-2 and J is TRBJ2-7; 11 bases are shared with TRBD1. The CDR3 runs to 16 residues. Unmatched junction bases numbered 9, after V lost 1 base and J lost 7 bases. From germline, CDR1 is SGHTA and CDR2 FQGNSA. CDR3 loop: CASSLGSGTGGEEQYF. CDR3 nucleotide sequence: TGTGCCAGCAGCTTAGGGTCCGGGACAGGGGGTGAAGAGCAGTACTTC.

V and J are TRBV3-1 (or the pseudogene TRBV3-2) and TRBJ2-3; 10 positions agree with TRBD2. The CDR3 consists of 19 residues. Germline trimming cut 1 base from V and 0 bases from J; bases unmatched to any gene: 10. Germline CDR1 and CDR2: LGHDT and YNNKEL (reference sequence). Here the CDR3 reads CASSQGGLAPQDSTDTQYF. CDR3 nucleotide sequence: TGTGCCAGCAGCCAAGGGGGACTAGCGCCTCAAGATAGCACAGATACGCAGTATTTT.

V gene TRBV19 combines with J gene TRBJ1-5; 10 bases fit TRBD1. The CDR3 consists of 19 residues. The V gene end was trimmed by 3 bases and the J gene end by 2 bases; junction bases not matched to a gene: 13. From germline, CDR1 is LNHDA and CDR2 SQIVND (reference sequence). In DNA form, the CDR3 reads TGTGCCAGTAGTATCCGACAGGGGGCGGCCCGGCGCGGCAATCAGCCCCAGCATTTT. Residues: CASSIRQGAARRGNQPQHF.

This rearrangement joins TRBV7-9 to TRBJ1-4; 8 nucleotides align to TRBD1. After removal of 5 bases from V and 5 bases from J, the junction contained 4 bases not matched to a gene. The CDR3 covers 14 residues. Germline V gives CDR1 SEHNR, CDR2 FQNEAQ (reference sequence). CDR3 sequence (DNA): TGTGCCAGCAGCACAAGACAGGGGAATGAAAAACTGTTTTTT. Its protein is CASSTRQGNEKLFF.

The V and J genes are TRBV11-2 and TRBJ2-7; unclear D gene. The germline V and J ends were trimmed by 1 base and 0 bases, with 7 bases remaining between them. CDR1 is SGHAT, CDR2 FQNNGV, per germline. There are 14 residues in the CDR3. DNA of the CDR3: TGTGCCAGCAGCTTAGCGGTCAGCTCCTACGAGCAGTACTTC. The encoded protein is CASSLAVSSYEQYF.

The V gene is TRBV30, the J gene TRBJ2-1, with a tentative D call TRBD1 (6 bases). There are 11 residues in the CDR3. With 7 bases removed from V and 13 bases from J, the gap between germline ends came to 17 bases. Germline loops: CDR1 GTSNPN, CDR2 SVGIG (reference sequence). The CDR3 spells CASPTGKGQFF. CDR3 sequence (DNA): TGTGCCTCTCCTACAGGGAAGGGACAGTTCTTC.

The V and J genes are TRBV9 and TRBJ1-2; TRBD1 agrees at 7 bases. CDR1 is SGDLS, CDR2 YYNGEE, per germline. With 2 bases clipped from V and 8 bases from J, the junction kept 3 bases outside the gene matches. This CDR3 is 12 amino acids long. CDR3: CASSVDREGYTF. For the CDR3, the DNA is TGTGCCAGCAGCGTCGACAGGGAGGGCTACACCTTC. Drawing the rest from reference TRBV9 and TRBJ1-2, the complete variable domain is DSGVTQTPKHLITATGQRVTLRCSPRSGDLSVYWYQQSLDQGLQFLIQYYNGEERAKGNILERFSAQQFPDLHSELNLSSLELGDSALYFCASSVDREGYTFGSGTRLTVV.

This clone was seen more than once but under ten times. This sequence joins TRBV12-3 or TRBV12-4 and TRBJ1-5; D gene unclear. V lost 1 base and J lost 6, with 4 bases in between. The CDR3 totals 12 residues. For the CDR3, the DNA is TGTGCCAGCAGTTTAGGTGGTCAGCCCCAGCATTTT. It specifies CASSLGGQPQHF.

This clone was observed once. The chain has TRBV7-8 and TRBJ1-5; D is unclear. CDR1 is SGHVS and CDR2 is FQNEAQ in the germline V gene. This CDR3 is built from 15 residues. The ends were cut back, 4 bases at V and 1 base at J, with 11 bases in the middle. CDR3 sequence reads: CASSSQVLSNQPQHF. The CDR3 DNA sequence: TGTGCCAGCAGCTCTCAGGTCTTGAGCAATCAGCCCCAGCATTTT.

The chain employs TRBV18 and TRBJ2-7, with D possibly called TRBD1 or TRBD2 (5 bases each). Germline V gene data show CDR1 as KGHSH and CDR2 as LQKENI. CDR3 length: 16 residues. Trimming took off 3 bases at V and 3 bases at J, with 18 bases between the two ends. The CDR3 reads CASSPSSGTTYYEQYF. In DNA, the CDR3 is TGTGCCAGCTCACCTTCGTCCGGGACCACCTACTACGAGCAGTACTTC.

This chain links TRBV11-3 with TRBJ2-3, with 10 positions matching TRBD2. CDR3 size: 17 residues. The V gene's germline CDR1 is SGHNT and CDR2 YENEEA. V lost 1 base and J lost 3; bases outside the gene matches: 7. The CDR3 sequence: CASSLGLTSGMTDTQYF. The CDR3 nucleotides read TGTGCCAGCAGCTTAGGACTAACTAGCGGGATGACAGATACGCAGTATTTT.

The chain employs TRBV18 and TRBJ2-7; perhaps TRBD1 as D (6 bases). The V gene's germline CDR1 is KGHSH and CDR2 LQKENI. Trimming stripped 3 bases from V and 2 bases from J, with 14 bases between. The CDR3 is 15 amino acids. DNA of the CDR3: TGTGCCAGCTCACCCCAGACAGGACAGACCTACGAGCAGTACTTC. This codes for CASSPQTGQTYEQYF.